The subject of this entry is one TCR beta chain. The data stem from a study of blood T cell repertoires in COVID-19. For the study at large: T cells, B-cell-depleted T cells, or PBMCs provided the cDNA or gDNA that served as material.

Original handling: Counts of nucleated cells, estimated from reference gene primer amplification, were obtained. TCRdb keeps only in-frame clones here, not all; method: immunoSEQ multiplex PCR. The V and J calls and the clone size are those of that table, but D and trimming were determined from the DNA. In the table there are fewer than 250,000 clones, 86% of which are singletons. This sequence originates from a woman in her 50s with acute or convalescent COVID-19. Input material: peripheral blood.

CDR3 protein: CASSGDRVNEKLFF. CDR3 DNA sequence: TGTGCCAGCAGCGGGGACAGGGTTAATGAAAAACTGTTTTTT. The chain uses TRBV7-8 and TRBJ1-4, with 9 bases aligning to TRBD1. From germline, CDR1 is SGHVS and CDR2 FQNEAQ. J was trimmed by 4 bases and V by 5 bases; bases with no gene match: 2. This CDR3 has 14 amino acids. The variable domain in full, completed from reference TRBV7-8 and TRBJ1-4, reads GAGVSQSPRYKVAKRGQDVALRCDPISGHVSLFWYQQALGQGPEFLTYFQNEAQLDKSGLPSDRFFAERPEGSVSTLKIQRTQQEDSAVYLCASSGDRVNEKLFFGSGTQLSVL.